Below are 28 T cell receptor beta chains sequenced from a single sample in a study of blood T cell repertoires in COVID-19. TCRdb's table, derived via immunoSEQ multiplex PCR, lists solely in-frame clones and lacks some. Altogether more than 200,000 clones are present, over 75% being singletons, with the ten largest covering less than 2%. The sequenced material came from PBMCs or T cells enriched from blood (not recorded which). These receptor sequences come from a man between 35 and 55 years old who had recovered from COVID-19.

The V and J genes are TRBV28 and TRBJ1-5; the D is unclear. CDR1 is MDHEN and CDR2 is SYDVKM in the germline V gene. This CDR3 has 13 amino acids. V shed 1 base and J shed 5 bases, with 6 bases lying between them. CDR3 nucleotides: TGTGCCAGCAGTTTATCCCGGGATCAGCCCCAGCATTTT. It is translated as CASSLSRDQPQHF.

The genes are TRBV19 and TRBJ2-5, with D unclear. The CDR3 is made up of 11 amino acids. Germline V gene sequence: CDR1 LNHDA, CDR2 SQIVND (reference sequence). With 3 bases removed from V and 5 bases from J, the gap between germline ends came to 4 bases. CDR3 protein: CASSMAETQYF. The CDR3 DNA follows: TGTGCCAGTAGTATGGCTGAGACCCAGTACTTC.

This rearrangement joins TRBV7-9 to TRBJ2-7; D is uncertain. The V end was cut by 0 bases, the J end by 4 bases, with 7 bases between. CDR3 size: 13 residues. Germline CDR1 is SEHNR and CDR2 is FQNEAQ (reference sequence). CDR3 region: CASSLAPGYEQYF. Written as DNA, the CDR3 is TGTGCCAGCAGCTTAGCGCCAGGATACGAGCAGTACTTC.

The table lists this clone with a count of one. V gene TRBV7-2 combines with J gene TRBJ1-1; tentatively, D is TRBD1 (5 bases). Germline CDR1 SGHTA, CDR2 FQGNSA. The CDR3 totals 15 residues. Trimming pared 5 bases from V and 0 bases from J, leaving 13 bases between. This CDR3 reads CASSPGAGMNTEAFF. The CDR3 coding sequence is TGTGCCAGCAGCCCCGGCGCAGGGATGAACACTGAAGCTTTCTTT.

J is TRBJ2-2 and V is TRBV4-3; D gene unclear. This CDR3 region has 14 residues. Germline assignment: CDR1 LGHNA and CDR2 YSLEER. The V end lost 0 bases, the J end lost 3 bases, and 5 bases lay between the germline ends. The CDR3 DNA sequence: TGCGCCAGCAGCCAAGATCTATACACCGGGGAGCTGTTTTTT. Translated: CASSQDLYTGELFF.

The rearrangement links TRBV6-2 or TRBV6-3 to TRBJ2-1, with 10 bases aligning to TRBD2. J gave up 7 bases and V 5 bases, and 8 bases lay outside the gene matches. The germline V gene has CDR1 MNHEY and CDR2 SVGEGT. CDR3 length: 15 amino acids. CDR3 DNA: TGTGCCAGCAGTCTCCTAAGCGGGGGGGCGAATGAGCAGTTCTTC. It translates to CASSLLSGGANEQFF.

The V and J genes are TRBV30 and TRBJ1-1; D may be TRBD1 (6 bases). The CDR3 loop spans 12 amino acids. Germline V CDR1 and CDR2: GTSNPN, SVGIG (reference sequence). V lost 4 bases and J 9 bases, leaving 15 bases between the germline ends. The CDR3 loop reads CAWIPYQGKAFF. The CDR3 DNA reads TGTGCCTGGATTCCGTATCAGGGGAAAGCTTTCTTT.

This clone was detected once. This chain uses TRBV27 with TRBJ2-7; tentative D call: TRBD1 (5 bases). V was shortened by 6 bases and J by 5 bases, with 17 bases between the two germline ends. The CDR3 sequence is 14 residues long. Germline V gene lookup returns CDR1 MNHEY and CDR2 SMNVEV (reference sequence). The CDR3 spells CASRRMGRENEQYF. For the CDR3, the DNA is TGTGCCAGCAGACGAATGGGCAGGGAAAACGAGCAGTACTTC.

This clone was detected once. The CDR3 here is CASRKVGLADYEQYF. The DNA of the CDR3 is TGTGCCAGCCGAAAGGTGGGACTAGCCGACTACGAGCAGTACTTC. This sequence joins TRBV27 and TRBJ2-7, with TRBD2 identical over 9 bases. The CDR3 has 15 residues. Germline V gives CDR1 MNHEY, CDR2 SMNVEV (reference sequence). V was pared by 8 bases and J by 3 bases, with 11 bases of the junction left unmatched.

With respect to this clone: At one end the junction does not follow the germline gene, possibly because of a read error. In DNA, the CDR3 is TGTGTCAGCGTCGGCGGCTCCACTAATTCACCCCTCCACTTT. It codes for CVSVGGSTNSPLHF. V gene TRBV28 combines with J gene TRBJ1-6; D is uncertain. In germline, CDR1 is MDHEN, CDR2 SYDVKM. CDR3 size: 14 residues.

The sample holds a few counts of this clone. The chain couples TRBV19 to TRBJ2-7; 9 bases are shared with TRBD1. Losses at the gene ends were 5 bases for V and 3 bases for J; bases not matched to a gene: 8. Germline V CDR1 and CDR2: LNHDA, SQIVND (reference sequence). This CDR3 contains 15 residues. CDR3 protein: CASSVPGQGDYEQYF. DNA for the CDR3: TGTGCCAGTAGTGTACCGGGACAGGGAGACTACGAGCAGTACTTC.

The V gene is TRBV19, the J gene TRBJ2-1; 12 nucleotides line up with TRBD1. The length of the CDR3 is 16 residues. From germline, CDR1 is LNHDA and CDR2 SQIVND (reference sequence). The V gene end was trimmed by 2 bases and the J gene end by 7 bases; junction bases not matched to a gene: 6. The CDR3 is CASSIQGTGGLNEQFF. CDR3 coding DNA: TGTGCCAGTAGTATACAAGGGACAGGGGGCTTGAATGAGCAGTTCTTC. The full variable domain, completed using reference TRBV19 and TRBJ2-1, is DGGITQSPKYLFRKEGQNVTLSCEQNLNHDAMYWYRQDPGQGLRLIYYSQIVNDFQKGDIAEGYSVSREKKESFPLTVTSAQKNPTAFYLCASSIQGTGGLNEQFFGPGTRLTVL.

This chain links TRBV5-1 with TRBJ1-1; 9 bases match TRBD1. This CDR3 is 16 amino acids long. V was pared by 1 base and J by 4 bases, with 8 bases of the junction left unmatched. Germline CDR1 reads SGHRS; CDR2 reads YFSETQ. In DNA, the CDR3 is TGCGCCAGCAGCTTGCTAGACAGGGGGTCGGGCACTGAAGCTTTCTTT. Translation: CASSLLDRGSGTEAFF.

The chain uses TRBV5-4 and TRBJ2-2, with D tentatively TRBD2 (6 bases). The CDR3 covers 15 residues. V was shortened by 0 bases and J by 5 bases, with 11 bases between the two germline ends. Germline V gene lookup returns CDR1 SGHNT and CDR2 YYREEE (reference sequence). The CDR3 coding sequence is TGTGCCAGCAGCTTGGAAGGAGGGTTGACCGGGGAGCTGTTTTTT. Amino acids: CASSLEGGLTGELFF.

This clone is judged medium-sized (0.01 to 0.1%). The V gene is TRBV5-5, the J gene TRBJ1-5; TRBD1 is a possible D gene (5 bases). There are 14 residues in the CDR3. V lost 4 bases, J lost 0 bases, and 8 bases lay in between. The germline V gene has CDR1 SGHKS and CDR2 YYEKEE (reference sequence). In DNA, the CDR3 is TGTGCCAGCAGCCTCAGGGTTAGCAATCAGCCCCAGCATTTT. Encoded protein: CASSLRVSNQPQHF.

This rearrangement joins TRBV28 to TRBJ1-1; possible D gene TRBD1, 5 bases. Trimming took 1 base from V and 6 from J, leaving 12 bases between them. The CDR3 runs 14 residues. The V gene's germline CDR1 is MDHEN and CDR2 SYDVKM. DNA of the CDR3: TGTGCCAGCAGTTTATCAGACCCCAGGGCTGAAGCTTTCTTT. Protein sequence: CASSLSDPRAEAFF. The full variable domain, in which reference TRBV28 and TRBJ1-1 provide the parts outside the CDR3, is DVKVTQSSRYLVKRTGEKVFLECVQDMDHENMFWYRQDPGLGLRLIYFSYDVKMKEKGDIPEGYSVSREKKERFSLILESASTNQTSMYLCASSLSDPRAEAFFGQGTRLTVV.

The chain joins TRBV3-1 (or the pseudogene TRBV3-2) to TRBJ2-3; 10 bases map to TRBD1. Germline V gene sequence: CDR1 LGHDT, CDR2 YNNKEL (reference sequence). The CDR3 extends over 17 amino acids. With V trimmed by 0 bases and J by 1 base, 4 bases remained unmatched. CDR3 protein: CASSQETGGARTDTQYF. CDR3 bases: TGTGCCAGCAGCCAAGAGACAGGGGGCGCCCGCACAGATACGCAGTATTTT.

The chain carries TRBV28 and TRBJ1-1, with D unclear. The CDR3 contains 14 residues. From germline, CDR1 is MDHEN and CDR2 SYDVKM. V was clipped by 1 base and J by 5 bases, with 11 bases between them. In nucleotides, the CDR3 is TGTGCCAGCAGTTTATTCCTCGACACAACTGAAGCTTTCTTT. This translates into CASSLFLDTTEAFF.

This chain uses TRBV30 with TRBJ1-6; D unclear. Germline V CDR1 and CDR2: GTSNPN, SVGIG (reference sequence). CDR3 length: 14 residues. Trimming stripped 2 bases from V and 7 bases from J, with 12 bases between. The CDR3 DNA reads TGTGCCTGGAGTCGAGGGAGGGAGAATTCACCCCTCCACTTT. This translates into CAWSRGRENSPLHF.

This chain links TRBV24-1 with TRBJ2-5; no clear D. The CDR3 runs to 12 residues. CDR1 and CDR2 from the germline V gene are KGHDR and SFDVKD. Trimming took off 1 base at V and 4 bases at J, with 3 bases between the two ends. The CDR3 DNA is TGTGCCACCAGTGATTTCCGAGAGACCCAGTACTTC. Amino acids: CATSDFRETQYF.

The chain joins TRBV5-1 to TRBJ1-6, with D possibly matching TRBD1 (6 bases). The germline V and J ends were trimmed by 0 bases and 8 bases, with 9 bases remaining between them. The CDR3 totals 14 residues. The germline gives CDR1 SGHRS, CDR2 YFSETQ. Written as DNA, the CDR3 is TGCGCCAGCAGCTTGGGCAGGACAGATTCACCCCTCCACTTT. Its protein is CASSLGRTDSPLHF.

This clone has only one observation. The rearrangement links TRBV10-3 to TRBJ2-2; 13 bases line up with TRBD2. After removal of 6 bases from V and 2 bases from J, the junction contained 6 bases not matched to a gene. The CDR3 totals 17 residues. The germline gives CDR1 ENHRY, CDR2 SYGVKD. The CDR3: CAIRLTSGGTNTGELFF. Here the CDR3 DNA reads TGTGCCATCAGACTGACTAGCGGGGGGACTAACACCGGGGAGCTGTTTTTT.

This CDR3 reads CSAGRGEAFF. The CDR3 coding sequence is TGCAGCGCTGGGAGGGGGGAAGCTTTCTTT. This rearrangement joins TRBV29-1 to TRBJ1-1; D perhaps matches TRBD1 (6 bases). The germline gives CDR1 SQVTM, CDR2 ANQGSEA. The CDR3 extends over 10 amino acids. V was pared by 7 bases and J by 8 bases, with 11 bases between. The full variable domain, rest sourced from reference TRBV29-1 and TRBJ1-1, is SAVISQKPSRDICQRGTSLTIQCQVDSQVTMMFWYRQQPGQSLTLIATANQGSEATYESGFVIDKFPISRPNLTFSTLTVSNMSPEDSSIYLCSAGRGEAFFGQGTRLTVV.

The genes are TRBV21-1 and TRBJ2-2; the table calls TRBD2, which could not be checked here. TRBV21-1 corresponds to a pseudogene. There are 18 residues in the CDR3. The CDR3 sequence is CASSKGLAGIPDTGELFF. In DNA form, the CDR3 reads TGTGCCAGCAGCAAAGGACTAGCGGGGATTCCGGACACCGGGGAGCTGTTTTTT.

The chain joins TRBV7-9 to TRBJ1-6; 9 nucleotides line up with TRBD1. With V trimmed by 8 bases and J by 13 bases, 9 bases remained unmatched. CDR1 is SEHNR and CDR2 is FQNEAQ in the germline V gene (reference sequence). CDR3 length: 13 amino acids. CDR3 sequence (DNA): TGTGCCAGCGGTAGGACAGGGGTTTTGCCCCTCCACTTT. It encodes CASGRTGVLPLHF.

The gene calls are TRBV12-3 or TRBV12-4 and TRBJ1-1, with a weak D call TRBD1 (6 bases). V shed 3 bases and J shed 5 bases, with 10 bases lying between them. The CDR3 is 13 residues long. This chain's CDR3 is CASSLQGWTEAFF. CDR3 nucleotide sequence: TGTGCCAGCAGTTTGCAGGGGTGGACTGAAGCTTTCTTT.

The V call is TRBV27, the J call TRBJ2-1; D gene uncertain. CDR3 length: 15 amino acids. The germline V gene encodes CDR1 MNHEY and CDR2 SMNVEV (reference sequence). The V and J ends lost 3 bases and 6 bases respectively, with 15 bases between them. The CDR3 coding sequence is TGTGCCAGCAGTTTTTGGGCAGGATTCTTCAATGAGCAGTTCTTC. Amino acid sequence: CASSFWAGFFNEQFF.

The CDR3 loop is CASSRTSGSFNEQYF. DNA of the CDR3: TGTGCCAGCAGCCGGACTAGCGGGAGTTTCAACGAGCAGTACTTC. The rearrangement links TRBV7-2 to TRBJ2-7; 13 nucleotides agree with TRBD2. Unmatched junction bases numbered 6, after V lost 5 bases and J lost 5 bases. The CDR3 covers 15 residues. Germline V CDR1 and CDR2: SGHTA, FQGNSA. Looking up the rest from reference TRBV7-2 and TRBJ2-7 gives the full variable domain: GAGVSQSPSNKVTEKGKDVELRCDPISGHTALYWYRQSLGQGLEFLIYFQGNSAPDKSGLPSDRFSAERTGGSVSTLTIQRTQQEDSAVYLCASSRTSGSFNEQYFGPGTRLTVT.